This passage covers 30 T cell receptor beta chains from one sample sequenced in a study of CD8+CD57+ T cells in acquired aplastic anemia (dated by TCRdb to the late 2010s). The instrument was an Illumina HiSeq 2000. Profiling of TCR beta VDJ combinations and CDR3 sequences used genomic DNA as the template. Using fastp at Q25 and MiXCR, TCRdb reprocessed the public reads and kept productive beta chains. Duplicate CDR3 protein sequences are folded into a single record with the most common DNA and genes. For this sample the table gives approximately 380,000 distinct CDR3 sequences, of which about 70% were detected only once. The top ten constitute less than 4% of the sample. Sample: sorted CD4+, CD8+, or CD8+CD57+ T cells (not recorded which) from PBMCs. Receptors originate from a human donor in good health, serving as a control.

V is TRBV15 and J is TRBJ2-2, with TRBD2 matching over 10 bases. J gave up 2 bases and V 3 bases, and 9 bases lay outside the gene matches. CDR1 and CDR2 from the germline V gene are LNHNV and YYDKDF (reference sequence). This CDR3 contains 18 residues. The CDR3: CATSRGPSGGYNTGELFF. CDR3 sequence (DNA): TGTGCCACCAGCAGGGGTCCTAGCGGGGGTTACAACACCGGGGAGCTGTTTTTT.

The chain employs TRBV6-5 and TRBJ2-3; 8 bases are shared with TRBD2. Germline V CDR1 and CDR2: MNHEY, SVGAGI. With V trimmed by 5 bases and J by 5 bases, 3 bases remained unmatched. CDR3 length: 13 amino acids. CDR3 nucleotide sequence: TGTGCCAGCAGTCGGGGGGGCTTAGATACGCAGTATTTT. It yields the protein CASSRGGLDTQYF.

About this clonotype itself: Mismatch with germline at one junction end may stem from a read error. The chain carries TRBV10-1 and TRBJ2-3, with 7 bases aligning to TRBD1. Germline V CDR1 and CDR2: WNHNN, SYGVQD (reference sequence). The CDR3 covers 16 residues. This CDR3 is CASSESTGVAIDTQYF. For the CDR3, the DNA is TGTGCCAGCAGTGAGTCTACAGGGGTGGCGATAGATACGCAGTATTTT.

This sequence joins TRBV20-1 and TRBJ1-1; TRBD1 might be the D (6 bases). The V gene lost 4 bases and the J gene lost 9 bases, with 18 bases spanning the gap. The germline CDR1 and CDR2 sequences are DFQATT and SNEGSKA (reference sequence). CDR3 length equals 13 residues. The CDR3 here is CSANFRGGEKAFF. CDR3 coding DNA: TGCAGTGCTAACTTCAGGGGAGGAGAGAAAGCTTTCTTT.

The rearrangement uses TRBV5-1 and TRBJ2-7; D is possibly TRBD1 or TRBD2 (5 bases each). There are 14 residues in the CDR3. CDR1 SGHRS and CDR2 YFSETQ come from the germline V gene. The ends were cut back, 0 bases at V and 6 bases at J, with 13 bases in the middle. CDR3 region: CASSLAGGYTEQYF. The CDR3 nucleotides read TGCGCCAGCAGCTTGGCTGGGGGTTACACCGAGCAGTACTTC.

In this sample, this clonotype turned up a few times. The chain couples TRBV27 to TRBJ2-6; TRBD1 matches at 8 bases. The CDR3 runs to 17 residues. The V gene's germline CDR1 is MNHEY and CDR2 SMNVEV (reference sequence). V lost 6 bases and J lost 0; bases outside the gene matches: 7. The CDR3 coding sequence is TGTGCCAGCAGCGAACCGGACAGGGCCTCTGGGGCCAACGTCCTGACTTTC. Amino acids: CASSEPDRASGANVLTF.

Concerning this clonotype: Sequence at one end of the junction differs from germline and may be a read error. This rearrangement joins TRBV9 to TRBJ2-3; perhaps TRBD1 as D (6 bases). Germline V gene lookup returns CDR1 SGDLS and CDR2 YYNGEE. The CDR3 sequence is 14 residues long. The chain's CDR3 is CASSINPRTDTQYF. DNA of the CDR3: TGTGCCAGCAGCATCAATCCCCGGACAGATACCCAGTATTTT.

As to this clonotype: A read error is possible here, since a much larger clone lies one base away. The chain has TRBV7-3 and TRBJ2-5, with 9 nucleotides matching TRBD2. Per the germline V gene, CDR1 is SGHTA and CDR2 is FQGTGA. This CDR3 contains 18 residues. V was clipped by 6 bases and J by 5 bases; unmatched bases: 19. The CDR3 loop is CASSQTGTSGSARETQYF. In DNA form, the CDR3 reads TGTGCCAGCAGTCAGACCGGAACTAGCGGGTCGGCGCGCGAGACCCAGTACTTC.

This clonotype was found many times. This chain joins TRBV20-1 and TRBJ1-5; 9 bases are shared with TRBD1. The length of the CDR3 is 14 residues. Germline-derived CDR1 and CDR2 are DFQATT and SNEGSKA (reference sequence). Trimming took 7 bases from V and 7 from J; bases not matched to a gene: 11. Here the CDR3 reads CSVEPGQGNQPQHF. The CDR3, as DNA: TGCAGTGTAGAACCGGGACAGGGAAACCAGCCCCAGCATTTT.

A word on this clonotype: This may arise from a read error, as a much more abundant clone is one base away. The V gene is TRBV10-3, the J gene TRBJ1-1; 8 bases map to TRBD1. Germline assignment: CDR1 ENHRY and CDR2 SYGVKD. The junction had 6 bases not matched to a gene; V was cut back by 5 bases and J by 7 bases. There are 13 residues in the CDR3. CDR3 protein: CAISRGQGYEAFF. In DNA form, the CDR3 reads TGTGCCATCAGTCGCGGACAGGGCTATGAAGCTTTCTTT.

V usage is TRBV20-1 and J usage is TRBJ1-4, with TRBD1 matching 7 bases. CDR1 and CDR2 (germline): DFQATT, SNEGSKA (reference sequence). CDR3 size: 12 residues. After removal of 6 bases from V and 5 bases from J, the junction contained 3 bases not matched to a gene. DNA of the CDR3: TGCAGTGCGGAGGGGGCGAATGAAAAACTGTTTTTT. Protein product: CSAEGANEKLFF.

The rearrangement joins TRBV12-3 or TRBV12-4 to TRBJ1-2; a possible D gene is TRBD1 (6 bases). The CDR3 sequence is 14 residues long. Trimming removed 6 bases at V and 0 bases at J, with 11 bases between. CDR3 nucleotide sequence: TGTGCCAGCAGGCACTGGACAGCTAACTATGGCTACACCTTC. This codes for CASRHWTANYGYTF.

The chain recombines TRBV12-3 or TRBV12-4 with TRBJ2-3, with no clear D. Trimming stripped 7 bases from V and 0 bases from J, with 11 bases between. The CDR3 consists of 14 residues. The CDR3, as DNA: TGTGCCAGCACGTCCGGACCTAGCACAGATACGCAGTATTTT. Translation: CASTSGPSTDTQYF.

In its sample, this clonotype was seen many times. The rearrangement uses TRBV3-1 and TRBJ2-3; 12 nucleotides agree with TRBD2. Trimming at V came to 2 bases and at J to 3 bases, leaving 3 bases not matched to a gene. Germline assignment: CDR1 LGHDT and CDR2 YNNKEL (reference sequence). The CDR3 spans 16 residues. As DNA, the CDR3 is TGTGCCAGCAGCCAACAACTAGCGGGGGGAACAGATACGCAGTATTTT. This sequence encodes CASSQQLAGGTDTQYF.

This clonotype was observed many times. J is TRBJ1-2 and V is TRBV12-3 or TRBV12-4; 12 bases fit TRBD1. The trim removed 6 bases at V and 8 bases at J, leaving 7 bases unmatched. This CDR3 is built from 14 residues. The DNA of the CDR3 is TGTGCCAGCAGATCCGGGACAGGGGGCAACGGCTACACCTTC. It encodes CASRSGTGGNGYTF.

This clonotype turned up a few times. The V call is TRBV10-3, the J call TRBJ1-2; D unclear. Germline V CDR1 and CDR2: ENHRY, SYGVKD. The V gene lost 5 bases and the J gene lost 8 bases, with 15 bases spanning the gap. This CDR3 is 13 amino acids long. The CDR3 spells CAISTDVRRGYTF. CDR3 DNA sequence: TGTGCCATCAGTACGGACGTCCGTCGCGGCTACACCTTC.

This clonotype appeared many times. The chain employs TRBV10-3 and TRBJ1-6; 7 nucleotides line up with TRBD1. V shed 6 bases, J shed 5 bases, and the junction held 7 bases outside the gene matches. The CDR3 length is 15 residues. In germline, CDR1 is ENHRY, CDR2 SYGVKD. The CDR3 region is CAISSRDRNNSPLHF. Written as DNA, the CDR3 is TGTGCCATCAGCTCGAGGGACAGAAATAATTCACCCCTCCACTTT.

A word on this clonotype: A clone one base away is much larger, so this may be a read error. The chain joins TRBV5-1 to TRBJ1-2, with D possibly matching TRBD1 (6 bases). The CDR3 is 16 residues long. Per germline, CDR1 SGHRS and CDR2 YFSETQ. The chain's CDR3 is CASSLASQGFNYGYTF. The CDR3 DNA follows: TGTGCCAGCAGCTTGGCCAGTCAGGGGTTTAACTATGGCTACACCTTC.

In its sample, this clonotype was seen many times. V usage is TRBV12-3 or TRBV12-4 and J usage is TRBJ1-6; 9 bases map to TRBD1. The CDR3 length is 14 residues. V lost 7 bases, J lost 6 bases, and 4 bases stayed unmatched. CDR3 DNA sequence: TGTGCCAGCATGTGGGGACAGGGTAATTCACCCCTCCACTTT. It is translated as CASMWGQGNSPLHF.

The rearrangement links TRBV4-1 to TRBJ1-3; tentatively, D is TRBD1 (5 bases). From germline, CDR1 is MGHRA and CDR2 YSYEKL. Trimming cost V 0 bases and J 3 bases, with 9 bases left between them. There are 15 residues in the CDR3. Here the CDR3 reads CASSQDGAYGNTIYF. The CDR3 DNA follows: TGCGCCAGCAGCCAAGATGGGGCATATGGAAACACCATATATTTT.

This clonotype was seen repeatedly, ten times or more. This chain joins TRBV9 and TRBJ2-5; D possibly corresponds to TRBD2 (6 bases). V lost 4 bases and J 1 base, leaving 20 bases between the germline ends. The CDR3 sequence is 17 residues long. CDR1 and CDR2 from the germline V gene are SGDLS and YYNGEE. In DNA form, the CDR3 reads TGTGCCAGCAGCCACATCTCATCGGGACTGGGCCAAGAGACCCAGTACTTC. This encodes CASSHISSGLGQETQYF.

The V gene is TRBV5-5, the J gene TRBJ1-3; D is ambiguous. Trimming stripped 0 bases from V and 0 bases from J, with 7 bases between. This CDR3 is 15 amino acids long. Germline V gene data show CDR1 as SGHKS and CDR2 as YYEKEE (reference sequence). This chain's CDR3 is CASSLGPTSGNTIYF. The CDR3 DNA reads TGTGCCAGCAGCTTGGGACCGACCTCTGGAAACACCATATATTTT.

The rearrangement uses TRBV12-3 or TRBV12-4 and TRBJ1-1, with D tentatively TRBD1 (5 bases). Trimming pared 7 bases from V and 1 base from J, leaving 13 bases between. The CDR3 runs to 14 residues. The DNA for the CDR3 is TGTGCCAGCACCGACGACAGACCGAACACTGAAGCTTTCTTT. This codes for CASTDDRPNTEAFF.

This clonotype appeared many times. The CDR3 DNA sequence: TGTGCCAGCAGTCCCTGGGAGCGGGGGAACACTGAAGCTTTCTTT. Protein sequence: CASSPWERGNTEAFF. The J gene is TRBJ1-1, the V gene TRBV6-6; D gene unclear. CDR1 and CDR2 (germline): MNHNY, SVGAGI (reference sequence). V was clipped by 5 bases and J by 1 base, with 14 bases between them. This CDR3 spans 15 amino acids.

This CDR3 is CASSTALNTEAFF. The CDR3 DNA is TGCGCCAGCAGCACAGCTCTGAACACTGAAGCTTTCTTT. The chain has TRBV10-1 and TRBJ1-1; D unresolved. Germline loops: CDR1 WNHNN, CDR2 SYGVQD (reference sequence). This CDR3 comprises 13 residues. Trimming shortened V by 6 bases and J by 0 bases, and 8 bases separated the two germline ends.

This rearrangement joins TRBV11-1 to TRBJ1-3, with TRBD1 matching 7 bases. The CDR3 has 15 amino acids. Trimming at V came to 5 bases and at J to 0 bases, leaving 4 bases not matched to a gene. Germline CDR1 SGHAT, CDR2 FQDESV (reference sequence). The CDR3 coding sequence is TGTGCCAGCAGCCCTAGGGACAGCTCTGGAAACACCATATATTTT. As protein: CASSPRDSSGNTIYF.

This clonotype appeared a few times. J is TRBJ2-1 and V is TRBV24-1; possible D gene TRBD2, 6 bases. The CDR3 has 13 amino acids. Per germline, CDR1 KGHDR and CDR2 SFDVKD. V was trimmed by 3 bases and J by 9 bases, leaving 11 bases between them. CDR3 region: CATSDLKRVEQFF. For the CDR3, the DNA is TGTGCCACCAGTGATCTTAAGCGGGTTGAGCAGTTCTTC.

Of note for this clonotype: A read error may account for a junction end that differs from germline. The J gene is TRBJ1-1, the V gene TRBV15, with D possibly being TRBD1 (5 bases). The CDR3 extends over 14 amino acids. Germline CDR1 and CDR2: LNHNV and YYDKDF (reference sequence). The CDR3 loop is CASSKAGEGSEAFF. The CDR3 bases are TGTGCCAGCAGCAAAGCGGGCGAGGGGTCTGAAGCTTTCTTT. Full variable domain (missing parts from reference TRBV15 and TRBJ1-1): DAMVIQNPRYQVTQFGKPVTLSCSQTLNHNVMYWYQQKSSQAPKLLFHYYDKDFNNEADTPDNFQSRRPNTSFCFLDIRSPGLGDTAMYLCASSKAGEGSEAFFGQGTRLTVV.

A note on this clonotype: One end of the junction fails to match germline, which may point to a read error. The chain recombines TRBV2 with TRBJ2-3; D unclear. Germline loops: CDR1 SNHLY, CDR2 FYNNEI. The CDR3 is 14 amino acids. For the CDR3, the DNA is TGTGCCAGCAGTGCATCGGGTTTCAATCAGACCCAGCACTTT. It specifies CASSASGFNQTQHF.

The chain has TRBV9 and TRBJ1-5; D is possibly TRBD1 (6 bases). The end of the DNA aligns better with TRBJ2-3, so the J call may be wrong. Germline loops: CDR1 SGDLS, CDR2 YYNGEE. The CDR3 runs to 14 residues. The CDR3 region is CASSGPSTGSLQYF. The CDR3, as DNA: TGTGCCAGCAGCGGACCATCCACAGGGAGCTTACAGTATTTT.